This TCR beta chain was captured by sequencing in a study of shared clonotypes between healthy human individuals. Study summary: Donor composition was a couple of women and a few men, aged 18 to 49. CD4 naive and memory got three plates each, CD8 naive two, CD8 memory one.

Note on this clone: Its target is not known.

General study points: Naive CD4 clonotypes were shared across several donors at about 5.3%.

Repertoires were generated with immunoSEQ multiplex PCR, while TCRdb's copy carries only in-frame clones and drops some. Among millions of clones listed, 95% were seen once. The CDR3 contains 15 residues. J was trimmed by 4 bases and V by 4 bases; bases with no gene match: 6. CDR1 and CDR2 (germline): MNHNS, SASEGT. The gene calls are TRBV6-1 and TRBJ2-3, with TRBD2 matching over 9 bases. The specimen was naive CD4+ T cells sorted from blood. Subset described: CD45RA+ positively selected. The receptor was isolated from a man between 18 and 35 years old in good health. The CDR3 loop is CASSVAGVGADTQYF. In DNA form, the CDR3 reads TGTGCCAGCAGTGTAGCGGGAGTTGGGGCAGATACGCAGTATTTT.